This T cell receptor beta chain is from a study of blood T cell repertoires in COVID-19. Background on the study: COVID-19 samples from acute and convalescent phases originated in the United States, Italy and Spain. Sources were T cells, B-cell-depleted T cells, or PBMCs; the material itself was cDNA or gDNA.

J gave up 0 bases and V 2 bases, and 2 bases lay outside the gene matches. Germline V gene lookup returns CDR1 KGHSH and CDR2 LQKENI. This CDR3 has 16 residues. In the study's own analysis: Estimates of nucleated cell counts were drawn from the amplification of reference gene primers. The repertoire was sequenced with immunoSEQ multiplex PCR; TCRdb's copy has only in-frame clones and lacks some. V and J calls plus clone size are reproduced from that table; the DNA served to infer D and trimming. The table includes some 81,000 clones, 90% detected once. The receptor was isolated from a woman aged 50 to 65 in a cohort sampled during active COVID-19. J is TRBJ2-1 and V is TRBV18, with 9 bases aligning to TRBD2. Sequenced sample: peripheral blood. The CDR3 sequence: CASSPETSGSYNEQFF. The CDR3 nucleotides read TGTGCCAGCTCACCAGAGACTAGCGGCTCCTACAATGAGCAGTTCTTC.